The 25 T cell receptor beta chains listed next were all sequenced from one sample in a study of prognosis after radiotherapy for stage I lung cancer. From genomic DNA, TCR beta CDR3 was amplified by two-round multiplex PCR. The first PCR round targeted every TRBV and TRBJ gene with specific primers. TCRdb analysed the multiplex PCR reads with MiXCR anew, one entry per CDR3 protein. The repertoire holds approximately 18,000 distinct CDR3 sequences, with 15% to 20% as singletons. This specimen was PBMCs, taken before or after stereotactic body radiation therapy (not recorded which). These TCRs come from a donor aged 50 or older with non-small cell lung cancer.

Worth noting for this clonotype: A far larger clone lies a single base away; this is likely a read error. The chain is built from TRBV27 and TRBJ2-7, with D tentatively TRBD1 (6 bases). Germline V gene sequence: CDR1 MNHEY, CDR2 SMNVEV (reference sequence). The CDR3 length is 15 residues. The V end was cut by 3 bases, the J end by 7 bases, with 19 bases between. CDR3 DNA sequence: TGTGCCAGCAGTTTCTACCCCGGACAGCTTAATGAGCAGTACTTC. It yields the protein CASSFYPGQLNEQYF.

The CDR3 is CASSYGGNLDEQFF. The CDR3, as DNA: TGTGCCAGCAGTTACGGTGGGAATCTCGATGAGCAGTTCTTC. The V call is TRBV6-4, the J call TRBJ2-1; D remains unclear. V was pared by 5 bases and J by 8 bases, with 16 bases between. The CDR3 covers 14 residues. From germline, CDR1 is MRHNA and CDR2 SNTAGT.

This clonotype occurred many times. One end of the junction is discordant with germline, which a read error may explain. This chain connects TRBV7-7 to TRBJ2-2; D not certain. The CDR3 runs to 15 residues. Germline V lookup: CDR1 SSHAT, CDR2 FNYEAQ (reference sequence). The CDR3 is CASSFGPANTGELFF. The CDR3 DNA reads TGTGCTAGCAGCTTCGGTCCCGCGAACACCGGGGAGCTGTTTTTT.

This clonotype has a count of ten or more. The chain links TRBV18 to TRBJ2-4; the D call may be TRBD1 or TRBD2 (5 bases each). V lost 1 base, J lost 8 bases, and 9 bases lay in between. CDR1 and CDR2 (germline): KGHSH, LQKENI. The CDR3 length is 13 residues. CDR3 region: CASSPLQGDIQYF. The CDR3 DNA is TGTGCCAGCTCACCACTTCAGGGAGACATTCAGTACTTC.

For this clonotype: A single base separates this from a much larger clone, so it may be a read error. The CDR3 coding sequence is TGTACCATCAGTGAGTCAACAGGGGGCGGTCAGCCCCAGCATTTT. This gives the protein CTISESTGGGQPQHF. The V call is TRBV10-3, the J call TRBJ1-5; 9 bases align to TRBD1. Germline loops: CDR1 ENHRY, CDR2 SYGVKD. This CDR3 spans 15 amino acids.

Ten or more counts support this clonotype. The V gene is TRBV6-2 or TRBV6-3, the J gene TRBJ1-1, with 9 bases that match TRBD1. CDR3 size: 12 residues. Per germline, CDR1 MNHEY and CDR2 SVGEGT. V lost 6 bases to trimming and J lost 10 bases; unmatched junction nucleotides: 6. This chain's CDR3 is CASSHGQGRAFF. The CDR3 DNA reads as TGTGCCAGCAGCCACGGACAGGGGCGAGCTTTCTTT.

This clonotype came up many times. Here the CDR3 DNA reads TGTGCCAGCTCACTAACCCTTGGGGGCACGTCGGATACGCAGTATTTT. It yields the protein CASSLTLGGTSDTQYF. The chain links TRBV18 to TRBJ2-3; a weak D match, TRBD1 (6 bases). The CDR3 consists of 16 residues. The V and J ends lost 4 bases and 6 bases respectively, with 20 bases between them. Germline assignment: CDR1 KGHSH and CDR2 LQKENI.

In this sample, this clonotype turned up many times. This chain joins TRBV12-3 or TRBV12-4 and TRBJ2-5; D is uncertain. V was cut by 5 bases and J by 1 base, with 5 bases left in between. This CDR3 spans 12 amino acids. CDR3 nucleotide sequence: TGTGCCAGCAGTCCACTCCAAGAGACCCAGTACTTC. Translating it yields CASSPLQETQYF.

This clonotype has ten or more counts. The chain has TRBV7-9 and TRBJ2-5; TRBD1 matches 10 bases. After removal of 5 bases from V and 2 bases from J, the junction contained 5 bases not matched to a gene. CDR3 length: 15 amino acids. Germline V gene data show CDR1 as SEHNR and CDR2 as FQNEAQ (reference sequence). The CDR3 nucleotides are TGTGCCAGCAGCAGGACAGGGGGGTCACAAGAGACCCAGTACTTC. It codes for CASSRTGGSQETQYF.

This clonotype was detected ten times or more. The V call is TRBV10-2, the J call TRBJ1-2; tentatively, D is TRBD1 (6 bases). CDR1 is WSHSY, CDR2 SAAADI, per germline. The ends were cut back, 3 bases at V and 2 bases at J, with 7 bases in the middle. This CDR3 is 13 amino acids long. The CDR3 bases are TGCGCCAGCAGTGAAGGGGGAAACTATGGCTACACCTTC. It yields the protein CASSEGGNYGYTF.

This clonotype was seen ten or more times. The DNA for the CDR3 is TGTGCCAGCAGCCGACAGGAGAACACTGAAGCTTTCTTT. Its translation: CASSRQENTEAFF. The rearrangement joins TRBV14 to TRBJ1-1, with D perhaps TRBD1 (6 bases). Trimming left V 4 bases short and J 1 base short, with 7 bases between. Germline lookup yields CDR1 SGHDN and CDR2 FVKESK. The CDR3 sequence is 13 residues long.

Many counts were recorded for this clonotype. This rearrangement joins TRBV15 to TRBJ2-4, with D hard to call. The CDR3 totals 13 residues. Germline CDR1 is LNHNV and CDR2 is YYDKDF (reference sequence). V was cut by 1 base and J by 7 bases, with 8 bases left in between. CDR3 bases: TGTGCCACCAGCAGAGTGGCGGAGAACATTCAGTACTTC. Its protein product is CATSRVAENIQYF.

This clonotype has ten or more counts. The chain uses TRBV4-1 and TRBJ1-5, with D possibly matching TRBD1 (5 bases). Germline CDR1 is MGHRA and CDR2 is YSYEKL. There are 15 residues in the CDR3. V was trimmed by 3 bases and J by 5 bases, leaving 14 bases between them. In DNA, the CDR3 is TGCGCCAGCAGCCATTGGGAGGGGAGCGATCAGCCCCAGCATTTT. This encodes CASSHWEGSDQPQHF.

This clonotype was detected many times. The gene calls are TRBV20-1 and TRBJ2-7; D perhaps matches TRBD2 (6 bases). The CDR3 has 15 residues. The germline V and J ends were trimmed by 0 bases and 3 bases, with 15 bases remaining between them. Germline CDR1 DFQATT, CDR2 SNEGSKA (reference sequence). CDR3 region: CSARDLEGALYEQYF. CDR3 bases: TGCAGTGCTAGAGATCTGGAGGGAGCCCTCTACGAGCAGTACTTC.

This clonotype came up many times. The CDR3 coding sequence is TGTGCCAGCAGTGTTCAGGGGGGAGGCTATGGCTACACCTTC. Its protein is CASSVQGGGYGYTF. The V call is TRBV25-1, the J call TRBJ1-2; TRBD1 matches 7 bases. With 4 bases clipped from V and 4 bases from J, the junction kept 6 bases outside the gene matches. Germline loops: CDR1 MGHDK, CDR2 SYGVNS. This CDR3 contains 14 residues.

At least ten counts were recorded for this clonotype. The V call is TRBV7-2, the J call TRBJ2-3; D unresolved. The V end was cut by 2 bases, the J end by 1 base, with 7 bases between. The V gene's germline CDR1 is SGHTA and CDR2 FQGNSA. The CDR3 runs 14 residues. The CDR3 spells CASSLSAGTDTQYF. CDR3 coding DNA: TGTGCCAGCAGCTTATCGGCAGGCACAGATACGCAGTATTTT.

This clonotype was counted ten times or more. The rearrangement links TRBV30 to TRBJ2-7; 8 bases are a match to TRBD1. CDR3 length: 13 residues. The ends lost 0 bases at V and 9 bases at J; junction bases unmatched: 7. Looked up from germline, CDR1 is GTSNPN and CDR2 is SVGIG (reference sequence). The CDR3 DNA reads as TGTGCCTGGAGTGTACTGGACAGGGAAGCGCAGTACTTC. Translating it yields CAWSVLDREAQYF.

This clonotype appeared many times. V gene TRBV20-1 combines with J gene TRBJ1-5; the match to TRBD1 covers 7 bases. V lost 6 bases and J lost 6; bases outside the gene matches: 5. CDR1 DFQATT and CDR2 SNEGSKA come from the germline V gene (reference sequence). The CDR3 consists of 12 residues. CDR3 sequence (DNA): TGCAGTGCCAAGACAGGGTCTCAGCCCCAGCATTTT. This sequence encodes CSAKTGSQPQHF.

This clonotype was detected many times. This chain connects TRBV20-1 to TRBJ1-4, with a weak D call TRBD1 (6 bases). Germline CDR1 DFQATT, CDR2 SNEGSKA (reference sequence). The ends were cut back, 7 bases at V and 4 bases at J, with 16 bases in the middle. The CDR3 runs 14 residues. CDR3 DNA: TGCAGTGTAACACAGGGAGGGCGTAATGAAAAACTGTTTTTT. Its protein product is CSVTQGGRNEKLFF.

As for this clonotype: One base separates it from a far larger clone, so it is likely a read error. The missing conserved phenylalanine or tryptophan at the end of this CDR3 makes a read error likely. The gene calls are TRBV6-1 and TRBJ2-1, with D possibly matching TRBD1 (6 bases). V was shortened by 10 bases and J by 1 base, with 11 bases between the two germline ends. Germline CDR1 and CDR2: MNHNS and SASEGT. The CDR3 has 13 residues. The chain's CDR3 is CATSRGSYNEQFS. The CDR3 DNA is TGTGCCACCAGCAGGGGTTCCTACAATGAGCAGTTCTCC.

This clonotype was seen many times. This rearrangement joins TRBV20-1 to TRBJ1-5; D ambiguous. The CDR3 totals 13 residues. In germline, CDR1 is DFQATT, CDR2 SNEGSKA (reference sequence). Deletions cut 1 base from V and 7 bases from J, with 11 bases between. CDR3 coding DNA: TGCAGTGCTAGAGCCGGATACGACCAGCCCCAGCATTTT. It translates to CSARAGYDQPQHF.

This chain connects TRBV6-1 to TRBJ2-2; D is ambiguous. V was pared by 6 bases and J by 9 bases, with 14 bases between. The germline CDR1 and CDR2 sequences are MNHNS and SASEGT. This CDR3 comprises 13 residues. Here the CDR3 reads CASRTANPWELFF. CDR3 nucleotide sequence: TGTGCCAGCAGGACGGCGAATCCCTGGGAGCTGTTTTTT.

The chain recombines TRBV27 with TRBJ1-4; D is undetermined. The V and J ends lost 6 bases and 16 bases respectively, with 27 bases between them. Germline V CDR1 and CDR2: MNHEY, SMNVEV (reference sequence). The CDR3 is 15 amino acids. The DNA of the CDR3 is TGTGCCAGCAGGGGATGGGTTTCCACTAATGAAAACCCGTTTTTT. It specifies CASRGWVSTNENPFF.

At least ten counts were recorded for this clonotype. V usage is TRBV3-1 and J usage is TRBJ2-5; D possibly matches TRBD1 or TRBD2 (5 bases each). The germline gives CDR1 LGHDT, CDR2 YNNKEL (reference sequence). This CDR3 spans 15 amino acids. V lost 4 bases to trimming and J lost 1 base, with 13 bases between them. This CDR3 reads CASSLERGGQETQYF. The DNA for the CDR3 is TGTGCCAGCAGCCTAGAGAGGGGTGGCCAAGAGACCCAGTACTTC.

This clonotype was observed at least ten times. The genes are TRBV28 and TRBJ2-5, with D uncertain. V gave up 3 bases and J gave up 7 bases, with 15 bases separating them. The CDR3 is 14 residues long. The germline V gene encodes CDR1 MDHEN and CDR2 SYDVKM. CDR3 sequence: CASSFRRTGRTQYF. In DNA form, the CDR3 reads TGTGCCAGCAGTTTCAGGCGGACCGGGCGGACCCAGTACTTC. The full variable domain, its missing parts supplied by reference TRBV28 and TRBJ2-5, is DVKVTQSSRYLVKRTGEKVFLECVQDMDHENMFWYRQDPGLGLRLIYFSYDVKMKEKGDIPEGYSVSREKKERFSLILESASTNQTSMYLCASSFRRTGRTQYFGPGTRLLVL.